This T cell receptor (beta chain) was captured by sequencing in a study of blood T cell repertoires in COVID-19. Study details: Sites in the United States, Italy and Spain provided acute and convalescent COVID-19 samples. Sample material is recorded as cDNA or gDNA derived from T cells, B-cell-depleted T cells, or PBMCs.

V lost 4 bases, J lost 8 bases, and 14 bases lay in between. The CDR3 extends over 13 amino acids. Per germline, CDR1 LGHDT and CDR2 YNNKEL (reference sequence). Authors' methods: Estimation of nucleated cell counts relied on the amplification of reference gene primers. TCRdb keeps only in-frame clones here, not all; method: immunoSEQ multiplex PCR. D and trimming were read from the DNA, whereas the V and J calls and clone size are those reported in that table. Found here are about 190,000 clones, approximately 84% of them singletons; the top ten hold 5.1%. Input material: peripheral blood. The source is a woman in her sixties or seventies with active or convalescent COVID-19. The gene calls are TRBV3-1 (or the pseudogene TRBV3-2) and TRBJ1-2, with D tentatively TRBD1 (6 bases). CDR3 DNA: TGTGCCAGCAGCCCGACAGGTCGAGGGGGCTACACCTTC. This encodes CASSPTGRGGYTF.